The 28 T cell receptor beta chains given below trace back to one sample, sequenced in a study of cytomegalovirus exposure and HLA in healthy donors. Vbeta (60) and Jbeta (13) primers were used in the PCR. Sequenced by immunoSEQ multiplex PCR; TCRdb stores in-frame clones only, minus some. The sample yields under 200,000 clones, about 81% seen once. The sequenced material came from PBMCs. Source of these receptors: a woman younger than 30 in good health and CMV-seronegative.

The chain combines TRBV6-6 with TRBJ2-3; D ambiguous. CDR1 and CDR2 (germline): MNHNY, SVGAGI (reference sequence). The V and J ends lost 6 bases and 0 bases respectively, with 10 bases between them. The CDR3 contains 14 residues. The CDR3 region is CASRTRSSTDTQYF. CDR3 bases: TGTGCCAGCAGAACTCGGTCTAGCACAGATACGCAGTATTTT.

V and J are TRBV5-6 and TRBJ2-7; TRBD2 matches 8 bases. CDR1 is SGHDT, CDR2 YYEEEE, per germline. CDR3 length equals 14 residues. V trimming: 4 bases; J trimming: 2 bases; junction bases outside the gene matches: 5. CDR3 residues: CASSKLAVPYEQYF. In nucleotides, the CDR3 is TGTGCCAGCAGCAAACTAGCGGTCCCCTACGAGCAGTACTTC.

The genes are TRBV18 and TRBJ2-7; a possible D gene is TRBD1 (5 bases). Trimming shortened V by 2 bases and J by 3 bases, and 5 bases separated the two germline ends. The germline V gene encodes CDR1 KGHSH and CDR2 LQKENI. CDR3 length: 12 residues. The CDR3 region is CASSPTGYEQYF. The CDR3 coding sequence is TGTGCCAGCTCACCAACAGGCTACGAGCAGTACTTC.

J is TRBJ1-4 and V is TRBV4-1, with a tentative D call TRBD1 (5 bases). The CDR3 has 14 amino acids. The germline CDR1 and CDR2 sequences are MGHRA and YSYEKL. V lost 1 base and J lost 7, with 10 bases in between. The DNA of the CDR3 is TGCGCCAGCAGCCAAGGCAGGGAGGCTGAAAAACTGTTTTTT. Residues: CASSQGREAEKLFF.

The J gene is TRBJ1-4, the V gene TRBV7-3; TRBD1 matches 7 bases. V lost 5 bases to trimming and J lost 0 bases; unmatched junction nucleotides: 6. This CDR3 comprises 16 residues. Germline values: CDR1 SGHTA, CDR2 FQGTGA. The CDR3 DNA follows: TGTGCCAGCAGCCAGGGACAGCGTCCAACTAATGAAAAACTGTTTTTT. As protein: CASSQGQRPTNEKLFF.

The V gene is TRBV7-6, the J gene TRBJ2-1, with D unclear. Looked up from germline, CDR1 is SGHVS and CDR2 is FNYEAQ. The V end lost 2 bases, the J end lost 2 bases, and 16 bases lay between the germline ends. The CDR3 has 17 amino acids. Here the CDR3 reads CASSLLPSISTYNEQFF. The DNA for the CDR3 is TGTGCCAGCAGCTTACTCCCTTCTATTAGCACCTACAATGAGCAGTTCTTC.

V and J are TRBV7-9 and TRBJ2-5; 8 nucleotides line up with TRBD2. The tail of the sequence fits TRBJ2-7 better, so the J call may be wrong. The CDR3 is made up of 15 amino acids. From germline, CDR1 is SEHNR and CDR2 FQNEAQ (reference sequence). The CDR3 reads CASSFMGLVFAEQYF. In DNA form, the CDR3 reads TGTGCCAGCAGCTTCATGGGACTAGTATTTGCCGAGCAGTACTTC.

In this sample, this clone turned up once. The chain is built from TRBV25-1 and TRBJ2-1; 8 nucleotides agree with TRBD1. Trimming at V came to 6 bases and at J to 0 bases, leaving 7 bases not matched to a gene. This CDR3 has 16 residues. Germline V CDR1 and CDR2: MGHDK, SYGVNS. CDR3 sequence: CASSPTGASSYNEQFF. The CDR3 DNA sequence: TGTGCCAGCAGCCCGACAGGGGCCAGCTCCTACAATGAGCAGTTCTTC. Supplemented by reference TRBV25-1 and TRBJ2-1, the full variable domain reads EADIYQTPRYLVIGTGKKITLECSQTMGHDKMYWYQQDPGMELHLIHYSYGVNSTEKGDLSSESTVSRIRTEHFPLTLESARPSHTSQYLCASSPTGASSYNEQFFGPGTRLTVL.

The chain employs TRBV10-2 and TRBJ1-4, with 9 bases fitting TRBD1. V trimming: 2 bases; J trimming: 11 bases; junction bases outside the gene matches: 9. There are 15 residues in the CDR3. Germline V CDR1 and CDR2: WSHSY, SAAADI. CDR3 sequence reads: CASSESSGQGGKLFF. DNA of the CDR3: TGCGCCAGCAGTGAGAGCTCGGGACAGGGTGGGAAACTGTTTTTT.

This sequence joins TRBV29-1 and TRBJ1-1; D might be TRBD1 (5 bases). The CDR3 runs 10 residues. Trimming shortened V by 4 bases and J by 11 bases, and 11 bases separated the two germline ends. Germline CDR1 is SQVTM and CDR2 is ANQGSEA. CDR3 sequence reads: CSVAEGVAFF. CDR3 nucleotide sequence: TGCAGCGTTGCCGAAGGGGTCGCTTTCTTT.

The rearrangement links TRBV5-1 to TRBJ1-6; D unclear. Germline assignment: CDR1 SGHRS and CDR2 YFSETQ. This CDR3 spans 17 amino acids. The germline V and J ends were trimmed by 0 bases and 3 bases, with 13 bases remaining between them. The CDR3 is CASSLESSAVYNSPLHF. Here the CDR3 DNA reads TGCGCCAGCAGCTTGGAATCGAGTGCGGTCTATAATTCACCCCTCCACTTT.

V is TRBV5-8 and J is TRBJ2-1; perhaps TRBD2 as D (6 bases). CDR1 is SGHTS and CDR2 is YDEGEE in the germline V gene. V dropped 0 bases and J dropped 6 bases, with 10 bases sitting between them. The CDR3 is 14 residues long. CDR3 amino acids: CASSLVGGTNEQFF. The CDR3 DNA is TGTGCCAGCAGCTTGGTCGGCGGGACCAATGAGCAGTTCTTC.

The chain combines TRBV28 with TRBJ1-4; D gene uncertain. This CDR3 contains 14 residues. Looked up from germline, CDR1 is MDHEN and CDR2 is SYDVKM. Trimming shortened V by 5 bases and J by 7 bases, and 14 bases separated the two germline ends. The CDR3 spells CASSHYGSGEKLFF. For the CDR3, the DNA is TGTGCCAGCAGTCACTACGGGTCGGGTGAAAAACTGTTTTTT.

The gene calls are TRBV9 and TRBJ1-1, with 10 bases that match TRBD1. J gave up 7 bases and V 4 bases, and 7 bases lay outside the gene matches. This CDR3 comprises 14 residues. Germline V CDR1 and CDR2: SGDLS, YYNGEE. The CDR3 is CASSWGQGHDEAFF. In nucleotides, the CDR3 is TGTGCCAGCAGCTGGGGACAGGGGCATGATGAAGCTTTCTTT.

On this clone itself: At one end, the junction sequence differs from germline, possibly due to a read error. The chain couples TRBV7-9 to TRBJ1-1; D is unresolved. CDR1 and CDR2 from the germline V gene are SEHNR and FQNEAQ (reference sequence). This CDR3 contains 16 residues. DNA for the CDR3: TGTTCCAGCAGCGTCCCGGGTCCTGTGGGGAACACTGAAGCTTTCTTT. Protein sequence: CSSSVPGPVGNTEAFF.

CDR3 amino acids: CASSQEPTTSGRGNEQFF. CDR3 coding DNA: TGTGCCAGCAGCCAAGAGCCCACGACTAGCGGGAGAGGGAATGAGCAGTTCTTC. J is TRBJ2-1 and V is TRBV4-2; 12 bases agree with TRBD2. Looked up from germline, CDR1 is LGHNA and CDR2 is YNFKEQ. The CDR3 covers 18 residues. Unmatched junction bases numbered 10, after V lost 0 bases and J lost 7 bases.

This chain links TRBV20-1 with TRBJ2-3; D ambiguous. Germline CDR1 and CDR2: DFQATT and SNEGSKA (reference sequence). The CDR3 runs to 9 residues. Trimming took off 6 bases at V and 6 bases at J, with 4 bases between the two ends. CDR3 sequence reads: CSAPDTQYF. The DNA for the CDR3 is TGCAGTGCCCCGGATACGCAGTATTTT.

The rearrangement links TRBV5-4 to TRBJ2-7; D may be TRBD2 (6 bases). The CDR3 sequence is 14 residues long. Germline V gene data show CDR1 as SGHNT and CDR2 as YYREEE (reference sequence). V dropped 4 bases and J dropped 2 bases, with 13 bases sitting between them. CDR3 protein: CASSPTSLTYEQYF. CDR3 DNA: TGTGCCAGCAGCCCGACTAGTTTAACCTACGAGCAGTACTTC.

By frequency in the sample, this clone is medium-sized. The rearrangement joins TRBV28 to TRBJ1-4; D is possibly TRBD1 (6 bases). The germline V and J ends were trimmed by 1 base and 4 bases, with 10 bases remaining between them. The CDR3 runs to 15 residues. Germline V gene data show CDR1 as MDHEN and CDR2 as SYDVKM. CDR3 nucleotides: TGTGCCAGCAGTTTATTACCAGGGGTTAATGAAAAACTGTTTTTT. This encodes CASSLLPGVNEKLFF.

V and J are TRBV18 and TRBJ2-1; tentatively, D is TRBD2 (5 bases). V lost 5 bases and J 5 bases, leaving 13 bases between the germline ends. Germline-derived CDR1 and CDR2 are KGHSH and LQKENI. The CDR3 has 14 amino acids. CDR3 DNA: TGTGCCAGCTCAGGCCAGCCGGGGAACAATGAGCAGTTCTTC. Translating gives CASSGQPGNNEQFF.

This chain connects TRBV6-5 to TRBJ1-1; 9 bases agree with TRBD1. Germline trimming cut 6 bases from V and 3 bases from J; bases unmatched to any gene: 8. This CDR3 is 15 amino acids long. The germline V gene has CDR1 MNHEY and CDR2 SVGAGI. The CDR3 coding sequence is TGTGCCAGCAGGTATTGGACAGGGGCGGACACTGAAGCTTTCTTT. It translates to CASRYWTGADTEAFF.

The rearrangement joins TRBV19 to TRBJ1-4; 8 bases fit TRBD1. The V gene end was trimmed by 4 bases and the J gene end by 3 bases; junction bases not matched to a gene: 4. CDR3 length: 15 amino acids. Looked up from germline, CDR1 is LNHDA and CDR2 is SQIVND (reference sequence). CDR3 residues: CASSTQGASNEKLFF. The DNA of the CDR3 is TGTGCCAGTAGTACCCAGGGGGCTTCTAATGAAAAACTGTTTTTT.

V gene TRBV7-8 combines with J gene TRBJ2-3; 8 nucleotides line up with TRBD2. J gave up 4 bases and V 6 bases, and 12 bases lay outside the gene matches. Germline V gene lookup returns CDR1 SGHVS and CDR2 FQNEAQ. The CDR3 length is 16 residues. DNA for the CDR3: TGTGCCAGCAGTCCTTTTACCGGGACTAGTGCAGATACGCAGTATTTT. Amino acids: CASSPFTGTSADTQYF.

This clone was counted between two and nine times. The J gene is TRBJ2-6, the V gene TRBV10-3; TRBD1 matches at 7 bases. The germline CDR1 and CDR2 sequences are ENHRY and SYGVKD. V was clipped by 6 bases and J by 0 bases; unmatched bases: 2. The length of the CDR3 is 15 residues. The CDR3 reads CAIRDRSSGANVLTF. CDR3 in DNA: TGTGCCATCAGGGACAGGTCCTCTGGGGCCAACGTCCTGACTTTC.

In DNA, the CDR3 is TGTGCCAGCAGCCTACAGGGGGCCGGATCTAACTATGGCTACACCTTC. Its protein product is CASSLQGAGSNYGYTF. The chain has TRBV7-9 and TRBJ1-2; TRBD1 aligns across 9 bases. V shed 5 bases and J 0 bases; nucleotides not matched to a gene: 7. This CDR3 spans 16 amino acids. Germline-derived CDR1 and CDR2 are SEHNR and FQNEAQ (reference sequence).

CDR3 in DNA: TGTGCCAGCAGTGCAGACAGAGAACTTTACGAGCAGTACTTC. Its translation is CASSADRELYEQYF. The chain uses TRBV6-1 and TRBJ2-7, with D possibly being TRBD1 (5 bases). Per germline, CDR1 MNHNS and CDR2 SASEGT. Trimming pared 4 bases from V and 4 bases from J, leaving 14 bases between. This CDR3 is 14 amino acids long.

This chain uses TRBV10-1 with TRBJ2-1; possibly TRBD1 for D (7 bases). Trimming stripped 2 bases from V and 13 bases from J, with 15 bases between. In germline, CDR1 is WNHNN, CDR2 SYGVQD (reference sequence). The CDR3 runs to 13 residues. This chain's CDR3 is CASSEVGGQSQFF. CDR3 nucleotide sequence: TGCGCCAGCAGTGAGGTCGGGGGACAGAGTCAGTTCTTC.

In this sample, this clone turned up once. The chain employs TRBV4-2 and TRBJ1-2; tentative D call: TRBD1 (6 bases). The V and J ends lost 0 bases and 4 bases respectively, with 15 bases between them. CDR3 length equals 16 residues. Per the germline V gene, CDR1 is LGHNA and CDR2 is YNFKEQ. CDR3 sequence: CASSQDDEKGVYGYTF. In DNA, the CDR3 is TGTGCCAGCAGCCAAGATGATGAAAAGGGGGTCTATGGCTACACCTTC.